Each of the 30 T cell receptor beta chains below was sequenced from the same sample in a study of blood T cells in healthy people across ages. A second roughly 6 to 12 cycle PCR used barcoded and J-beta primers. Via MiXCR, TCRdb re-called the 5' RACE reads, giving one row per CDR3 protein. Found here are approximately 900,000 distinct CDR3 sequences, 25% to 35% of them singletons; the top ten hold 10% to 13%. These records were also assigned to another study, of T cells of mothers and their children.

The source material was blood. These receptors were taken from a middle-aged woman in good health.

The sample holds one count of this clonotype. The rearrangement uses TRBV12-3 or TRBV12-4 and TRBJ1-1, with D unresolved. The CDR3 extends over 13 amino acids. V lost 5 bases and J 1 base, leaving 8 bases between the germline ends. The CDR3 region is CASSTTENTEAFF. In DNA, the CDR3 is TGTGCCAGCAGTACAACAGAGAACACTGAAGCTTTCTTT.

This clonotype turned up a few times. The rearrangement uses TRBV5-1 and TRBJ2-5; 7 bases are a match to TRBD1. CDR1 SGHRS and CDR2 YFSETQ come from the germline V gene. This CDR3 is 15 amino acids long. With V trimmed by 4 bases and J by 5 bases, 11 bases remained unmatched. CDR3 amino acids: CASSGWGQTGETQYF. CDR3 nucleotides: TGCGCCAGCAGCGGATGGGGACAGACAGGGGAGACCCAGTACTTC.

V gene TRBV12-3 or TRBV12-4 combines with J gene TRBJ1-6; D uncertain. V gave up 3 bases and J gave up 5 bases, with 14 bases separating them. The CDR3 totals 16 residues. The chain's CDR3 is CASSFGGRLDNSPLHF. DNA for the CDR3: TGTGCCAGCAGTTTTGGCGGTCGATTAGATAATTCACCCCTCCACTTT.

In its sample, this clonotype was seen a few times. As DNA, the CDR3 is TGCGCCAGCAGCGTCCGACTAGCGCTAAATACGCAGTATTTT. Its translation is CASSVRLALNTQYF. The V gene is TRBV5-1, the J gene TRBJ2-3; 8 bases are shared with TRBD2. The CDR3 has 14 amino acids. Germline V lookup: CDR1 SGHRS, CDR2 YFSETQ. The V and J ends lost 4 bases and 7 bases, in that order; junction bases with no gene match: 8.

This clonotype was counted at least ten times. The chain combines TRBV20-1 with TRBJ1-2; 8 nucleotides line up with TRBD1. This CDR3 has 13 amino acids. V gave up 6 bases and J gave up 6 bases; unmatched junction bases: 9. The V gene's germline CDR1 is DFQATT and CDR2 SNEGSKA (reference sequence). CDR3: CSASNSQGDGYTF. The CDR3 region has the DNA TGCAGTGCCTCAAATTCACAGGGGGATGGCTACACCTTC.

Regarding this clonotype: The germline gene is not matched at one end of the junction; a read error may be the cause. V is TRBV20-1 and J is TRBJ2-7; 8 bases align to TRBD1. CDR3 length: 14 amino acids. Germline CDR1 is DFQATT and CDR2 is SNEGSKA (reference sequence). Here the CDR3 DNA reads TGCAGTGGGTTTCAGGGGGCGCCGAGTTACGAGCGGTACTTC. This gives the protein CSGFQGAPSYERYF.

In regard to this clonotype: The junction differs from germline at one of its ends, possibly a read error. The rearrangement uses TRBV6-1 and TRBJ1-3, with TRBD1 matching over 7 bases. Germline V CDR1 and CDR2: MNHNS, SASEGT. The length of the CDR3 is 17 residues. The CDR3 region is CASSQNEGQFSGNTTYF. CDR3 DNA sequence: TGTGCCAGCAGCCAAAACGAGGGACAGTTCTCTGGAAACACCACATATTTT.

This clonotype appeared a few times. The CDR3 DNA is TGCAGCGCCCTACCAGCAGTTGATGAGCAGTTCTTC. Translation gives CSALPAVDEQFF. This rearrangement joins TRBV29-1 to TRBJ2-1; D is unresolved. This CDR3 has 12 amino acids. Looked up from germline, CDR1 is SQVTM and CDR2 is ANQGSEA. Trimming stripped 7 bases from V and 8 bases from J, with 15 bases between.

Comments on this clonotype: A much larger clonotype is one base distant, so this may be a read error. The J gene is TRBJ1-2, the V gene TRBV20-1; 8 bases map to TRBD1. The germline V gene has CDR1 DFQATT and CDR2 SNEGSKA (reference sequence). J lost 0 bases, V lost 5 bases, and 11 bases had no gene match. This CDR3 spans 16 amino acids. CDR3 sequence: CSARRGTGRANYGYTF. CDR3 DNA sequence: TGCAGTGCTCGAAGGGGGACAGGCCGCGCTAACTATGGCTACACCTTC.

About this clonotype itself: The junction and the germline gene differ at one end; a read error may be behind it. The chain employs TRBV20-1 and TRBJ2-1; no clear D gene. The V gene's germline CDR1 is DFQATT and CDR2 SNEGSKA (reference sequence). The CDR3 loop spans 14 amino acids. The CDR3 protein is CSASKESSYNGQFF. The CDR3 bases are TGCAGTGCTTCAAAGGAGAGCTCCTACAATGGGCAGTTCTTC.

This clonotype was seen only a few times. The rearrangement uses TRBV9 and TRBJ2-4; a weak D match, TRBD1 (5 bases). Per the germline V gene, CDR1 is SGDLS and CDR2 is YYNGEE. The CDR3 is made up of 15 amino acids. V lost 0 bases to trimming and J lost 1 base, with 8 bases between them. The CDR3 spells CASSVGRVAKNIQYF. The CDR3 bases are TGTGCCAGCAGCGTAGGCAGGGTGGCCAAAAACATTCAGTACTTC.

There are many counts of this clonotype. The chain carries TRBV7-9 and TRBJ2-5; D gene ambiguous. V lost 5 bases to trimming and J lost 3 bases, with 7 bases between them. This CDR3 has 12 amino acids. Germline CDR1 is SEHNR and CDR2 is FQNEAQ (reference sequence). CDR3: CASSANEETQYF. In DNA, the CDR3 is TGTGCCAGCAGCGCCAACGAAGAGACCCAGTACTTC.

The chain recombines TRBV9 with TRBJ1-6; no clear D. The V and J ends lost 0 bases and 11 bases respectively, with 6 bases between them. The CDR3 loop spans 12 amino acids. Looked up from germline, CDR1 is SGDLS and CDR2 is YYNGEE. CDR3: CASSVDGPPLHF. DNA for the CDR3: TGTGCCAGCAGCGTAGATGGTCCACCCCTCCACTTT. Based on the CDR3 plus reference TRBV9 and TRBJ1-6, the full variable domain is DSGVTQTPKHLITATGQRVTLRCSPRSGDLSVYWYQQSLDQGLQFLIQYYNGEERAKGNILERFSAQQFPDLHSELNLSSLELGDSALYFCASSVDGPPLHFGNGTRLTVT.

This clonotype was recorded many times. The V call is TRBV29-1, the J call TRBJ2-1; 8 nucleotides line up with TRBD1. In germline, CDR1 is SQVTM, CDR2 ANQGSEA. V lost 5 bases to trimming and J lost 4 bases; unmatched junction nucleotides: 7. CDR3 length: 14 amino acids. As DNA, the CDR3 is TGCAGCGTTCTCGGGGACAGGACGTACAATGAGCAGTTCTTC. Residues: CSVLGDRTYNEQFF.

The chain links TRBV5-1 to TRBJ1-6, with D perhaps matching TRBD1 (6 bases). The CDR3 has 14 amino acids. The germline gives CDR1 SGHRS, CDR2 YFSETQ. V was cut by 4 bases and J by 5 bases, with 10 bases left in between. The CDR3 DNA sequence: TGCGCCAGCAGCGAGGACAGTAATAATTCACCCCTCCACTTT. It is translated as CASSEDSNNSPLHF.

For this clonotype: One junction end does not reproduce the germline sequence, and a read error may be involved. The CDR3 region is CAGSSGTRWGGQETQYF. The CDR3 nucleotides read TGTGCCGGCAGCTCGGGGACTAGATGGGGTGGCCAAGAGACCCAGTACTTC. This chain uses TRBV7-2 with TRBJ2-5; 8 bases match TRBD2. Per germline, CDR1 SGHTA and CDR2 FQGNSA. The CDR3 totals 17 residues.

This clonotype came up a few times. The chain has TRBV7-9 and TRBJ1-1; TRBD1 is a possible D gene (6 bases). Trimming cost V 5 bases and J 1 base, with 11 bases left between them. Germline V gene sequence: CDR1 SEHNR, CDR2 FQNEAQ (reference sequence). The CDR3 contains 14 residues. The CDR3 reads CASSRIGGNTEAFF. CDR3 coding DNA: TGTGCCAGCAGCAGGATAGGGGGGAACACTGAAGCTTTCTTT.

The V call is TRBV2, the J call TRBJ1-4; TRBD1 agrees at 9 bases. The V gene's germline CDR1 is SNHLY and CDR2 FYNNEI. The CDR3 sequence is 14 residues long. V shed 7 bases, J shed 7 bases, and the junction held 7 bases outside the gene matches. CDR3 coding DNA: TGTGCCAGCAACCAACAGGGGGCGGGTGAAAAACTGTTTTTT. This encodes CASNQQGAGEKLFF.

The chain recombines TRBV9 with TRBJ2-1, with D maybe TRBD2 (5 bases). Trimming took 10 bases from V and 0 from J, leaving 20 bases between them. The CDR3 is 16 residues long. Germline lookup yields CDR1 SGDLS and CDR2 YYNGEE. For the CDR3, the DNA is TGTGCCGGCACCCGTCTTATGGGGAGCTCCTACAATGAGCAGTTCTTC. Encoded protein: CAGTRLMGSSYNEQFF.

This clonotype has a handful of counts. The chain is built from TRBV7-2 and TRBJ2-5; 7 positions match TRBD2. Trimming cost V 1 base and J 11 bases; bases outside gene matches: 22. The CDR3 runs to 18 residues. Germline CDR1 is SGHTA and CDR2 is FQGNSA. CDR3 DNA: TGTGCCAGCAGCTTAGGTTCATTTAGGGCTAGCGGATACAATGAGCAGTACTTC. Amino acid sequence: CASSLGSFRASGYNEQYF.

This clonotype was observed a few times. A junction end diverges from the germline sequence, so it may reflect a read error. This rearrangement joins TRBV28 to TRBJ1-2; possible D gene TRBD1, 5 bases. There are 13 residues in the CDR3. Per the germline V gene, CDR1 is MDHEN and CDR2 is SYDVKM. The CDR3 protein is CASSRTQGSGHTF. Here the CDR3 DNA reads TGTGCCAGCAGTAGGACCCAGGGTAGTGGCCACACCTTC.

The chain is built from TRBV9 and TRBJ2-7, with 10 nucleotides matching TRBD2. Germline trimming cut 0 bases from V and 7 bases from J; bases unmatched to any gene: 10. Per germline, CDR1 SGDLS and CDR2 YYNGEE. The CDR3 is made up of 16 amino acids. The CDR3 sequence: CASSVASGGGYNEQYF. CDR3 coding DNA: TGTGCCAGCAGCGTAGCCAGCGGGGGGGGGTACAATGAGCAGTACTTC.

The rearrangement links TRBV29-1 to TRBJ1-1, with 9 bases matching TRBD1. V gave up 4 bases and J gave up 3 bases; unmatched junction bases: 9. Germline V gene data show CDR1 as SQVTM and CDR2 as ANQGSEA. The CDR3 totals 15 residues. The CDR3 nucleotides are TGCAGCGTTGTGGGGACAGGGAGGGGTGACACTGAAGCTTTCTTT. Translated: CSVVGTGRGDTEAFF.

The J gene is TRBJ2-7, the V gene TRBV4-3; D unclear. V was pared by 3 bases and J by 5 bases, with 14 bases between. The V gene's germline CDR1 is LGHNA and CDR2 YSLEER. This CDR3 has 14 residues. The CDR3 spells CASSQGIGANEQYF. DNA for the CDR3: TGCGCCAGCAGCCAGGGTATCGGAGCCAACGAGCAGTACTTC.

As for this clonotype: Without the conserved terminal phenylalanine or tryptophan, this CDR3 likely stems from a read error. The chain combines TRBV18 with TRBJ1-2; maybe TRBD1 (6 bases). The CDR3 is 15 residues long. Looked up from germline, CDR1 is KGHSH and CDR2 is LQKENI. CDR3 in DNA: TGCGCCAGCTCACCACAATCAGGGGCGCGGGATGGCTACACCCTC. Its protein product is CASSPQSGARDGYTL.

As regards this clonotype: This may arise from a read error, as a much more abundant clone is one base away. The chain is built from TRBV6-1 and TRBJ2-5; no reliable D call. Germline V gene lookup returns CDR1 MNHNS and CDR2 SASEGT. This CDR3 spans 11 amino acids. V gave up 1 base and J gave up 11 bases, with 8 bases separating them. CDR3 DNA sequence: TGTGCCAGCAGTGAAGGATGGGTGCAGTACTTC. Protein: CASSEGWVQYF.

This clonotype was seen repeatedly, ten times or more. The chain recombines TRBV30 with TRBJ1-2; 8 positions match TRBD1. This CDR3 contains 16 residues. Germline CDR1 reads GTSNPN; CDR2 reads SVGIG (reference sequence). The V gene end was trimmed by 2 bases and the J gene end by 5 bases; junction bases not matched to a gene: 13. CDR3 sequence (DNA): TGTGCCTGGAGTCCCCGCGTACGGACAGGGAATTATGGCTACACCTTC. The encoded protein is CAWSPRVRTGNYGYTF.

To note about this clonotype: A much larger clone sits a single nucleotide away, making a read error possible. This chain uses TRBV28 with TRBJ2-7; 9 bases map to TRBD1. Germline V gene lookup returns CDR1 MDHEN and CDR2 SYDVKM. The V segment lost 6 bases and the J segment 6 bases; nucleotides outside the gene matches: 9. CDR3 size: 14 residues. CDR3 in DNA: TGTGCCAGCAGAGTCGGGACAGGGTTGTCCGAGCAGTACTTC. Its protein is CASRVGTGLSEQYF.

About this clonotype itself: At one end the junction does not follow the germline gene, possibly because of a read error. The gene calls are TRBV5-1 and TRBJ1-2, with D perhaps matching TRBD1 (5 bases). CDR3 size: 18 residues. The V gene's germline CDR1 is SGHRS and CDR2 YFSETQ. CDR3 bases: TGCGCCAGCAGCTTGGCCGTGTCGACAGCTACTACAACCTATGGCCACACCTTC. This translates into CASSLAVSTATTTYGHTF. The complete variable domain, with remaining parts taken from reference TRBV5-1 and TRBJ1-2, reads KAGVTQTPRYLIKTRGQQVTLSCSPISGHRSVSWYQQTPGQGLQFLFEYFSETQRNKGNFPGRFSGRQFSNSRSEMNVSTLELGDSALYLCASSLAVSTATTTYGHTFGSGTRLTVV.

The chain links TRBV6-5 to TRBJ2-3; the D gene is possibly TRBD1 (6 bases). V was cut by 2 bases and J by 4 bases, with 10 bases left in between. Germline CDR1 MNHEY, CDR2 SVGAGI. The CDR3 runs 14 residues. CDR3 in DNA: TGTGCCAGCAGTTACGTGGGGGCAGCAGATACGCAGTATTTT. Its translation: CASSYVGAADTQYF.